These 19 T cell receptor beta chains were all obtained from the same sample, sequenced in a study of technical replicates of blood from four donors. Profiled with immunoSEQ multiplex PCR; TCRdb holds only in-frame clones, not every one. The top ten hold approximately 0.27% of the sample, which has 75,000 to 95,000 clones, just under 95% seen once. Sequenced input: T cells isolated from PBMCs. All receptors come from a human donor in good health.

The chain links TRBV9 to TRBJ2-3; 8 nucleotides align to TRBD2. CDR1 is SGDLS, CDR2 YYNGEE, per germline. This CDR3 has 15 residues. After removal of 1 base from V and 6 bases from J, the junction contained 7 bases not matched to a gene. The CDR3 DNA reads TGTGCCAGCAGCGTATTGGGACTAGGGGGGGATACGCAGTATTTT. Protein product: CASSVLGLGGDTQYF. The whole variable domain, filled in from reference TRBV9 and TRBJ2-3, reads DSGVTQTPKHLITATGQRVTLRCSPRSGDLSVYWYQQSLDQGLQFLIQYYNGEERAKGNILERFSAQQFPDLHSELNLSSLELGDSALYFCASSVLGLGGDTQYFGPGTRLTVL.

The chain links TRBV6-5 to TRBJ2-3; D ambiguous. Trimming shortened V by 6 bases and J by 3 bases, and 13 bases separated the two germline ends. CDR3 size: 14 residues. Germline V gives CDR1 MNHEY, CDR2 SVGAGI. The CDR3 region has the DNA TGTGCCAGCAGATCGGAACTCGGGACAGATACGCAGTATTTT. This sequence encodes CASRSELGTDTQYF.

This chain joins TRBV2 and TRBJ1-1; maybe TRBD1 (5 bases). The CDR3 is 14 amino acids. Deletions cut 0 bases from V and 4 bases from J, with 9 bases between. Germline CDR1 SNHLY, CDR2 FYNNEI. The CDR3 loop reads CASSEAVQGTEAFF. In DNA form, the CDR3 reads TGTGCCAGCAGTGAAGCGGTCCAGGGCACTGAAGCTTTCTTT. Full variable domain (rest looked up from reference TRBV2 and TRBJ1-1): EPEVTQTPSHQVTQMGQEVILRCVPISNHLYFYWYRQILGQKVEFLVSFYNNEISEKSEIFDDQFSVERPDGSNFTLKIRSTKLEDSAMYFCASSEAVQGTEAFFGQGTRLTVV.

This sequence joins TRBV10-3 and TRBJ1-5, with a weak D call TRBD1 (6 bases). The CDR3 has 13 residues. Germline V gene sequence: CDR1 ENHRY, CDR2 SYGVKD. The V and J ends lost 9 bases and 0 bases respectively, with 9 bases between them. CDR3 sequence (DNA): TGTGCCATTACACAGGGTAGCAATCAGCCCCAGCATTTT. As protein: CAITQGSNQPQHF.

The chain links TRBV12-5 to TRBJ1-3; D is unresolved. Trimming took 1 base from V and 7 from J, leaving 8 bases between them. The CDR3 consists of 13 residues. Germline V lookup: CDR1 LGHNT, CDR2 FRNRAP. The CDR3 region has the DNA TGTGCTAGTGGTTTGGGGGCGCCGAACACCATATATTTT. Its translation is CASGLGAPNTIYF.

The chain has TRBV5-6 and TRBJ1-2; D ambiguous. The CDR3 totals 12 residues. CDR1 is SGHDT and CDR2 is YYEEEE in the germline V gene. V was clipped by 0 bases and J by 7 bases, with 7 bases between them. The CDR3 reads CASSLGAGGYTF. The CDR3 region has the DNA TGTGCCAGCAGCTTGGGGGCAGGTGGCTACACCTTC.

J is TRBJ2-7 and V is TRBV27; 7 bases fit TRBD1. Germline values: CDR1 MNHEY, CDR2 SMNVEV (reference sequence). This CDR3 is built from 17 residues. V trimming: 5 bases; J trimming: 10 bases; junction bases outside the gene matches: 23. CDR3: CASSQPRQGLGLVKQYF. CDR3 sequence (DNA): TGTGCCAGCAGTCAACCGAGACAGGGTCTAGGACTCGTGAAACAGTACTTC.

Worth noting for this clone: This is likely a read error, given that the CDR3 carries no conserved phenylalanine or tryptophan at its end. It is unclear where the CDR3 begins or ends on the DNA, so no DNA is shown, and the CDR3 is as TCRdb lists it. The rearrangement uses TRBV19 and TRBJ1-1; the tabulated D call, TRBD1, remains unverified against the DNA. The length of the CDR3 is 10 amino acids, counting both ends. Germline CDR1 reads LNHDA; CDR2 reads SQIVND (reference sequence). This CDR3 is CASSDREVIY.

This rearrangement joins TRBV5-1 to TRBJ2-1; TRBD2 agrees at 13 bases. The V and J ends lost 4 bases and 5 bases, in that order; junction bases with no gene match: 3. CDR1 is SGHRS and CDR2 is YFSETQ in the germline V gene. CDR3 size: 15 residues. The CDR3 nucleotides are TGCGCCAGCAGCGCTGGACTAGCGGGAGACAATGAGCAGTTCTTC. Its translation is CASSAGLAGDNEQFF.

This chain connects TRBV5-1 to TRBJ2-7, with D maybe TRBD1 (5 bases). The germline V gene has CDR1 SGHRS and CDR2 YFSETQ. This CDR3 is built from 14 residues. Trimming stripped 4 bases from V and 5 bases from J, with 16 bases between. CDR3 sequence (DNA): TGCGCCAGCAGCGGTGGGGCCCAAAACCACGAGCAGTACTTC. This encodes CASSGGAQNHEQYF.

This chain connects TRBV6-5 to TRBJ1-4; tentatively, D is TRBD1 (5 bases). The CDR3 has 13 amino acids. Between the trimmed V and J ends, which lost 7 bases and 3 bases, there was a span of 9 bases. Germline V gives CDR1 MNHEY, CDR2 SVGAGI. In nucleotides, the CDR3 is TGTGCCAGCACGGGGGGGTCTAATGAAAAACTGTTTTTT. It yields the protein CASTGGSNEKLFF.

The V and J genes are TRBV6-6 and TRBJ1-6; D gene unclear. The CDR3 has 16 residues. V was shortened by 0 bases and J by 10 bases, with 16 bases between the two germline ends. Per the germline V gene, CDR1 is MNHNY and CDR2 is SVGAGI (reference sequence). This chain's CDR3 is CASSYSTSPGSSPLHF. In nucleotides, the CDR3 is TGTGCCAGCAGTTACTCGACATCCCCAGGAAGCTCACCCCTCCACTTT.

The chain links TRBV6-6 to TRBJ1-2; a weak D match, TRBD1 (5 bases). The V gene lost 2 bases and the J gene lost 4 bases, with 14 bases spanning the gap. This CDR3 has 15 residues. The V gene's germline CDR1 is MNHNY and CDR2 SVGAGI (reference sequence). CDR3 in amino acids: CASSYRGRVSYGYTF. The CDR3 DNA reads as TGTGCCAGCAGTTACAGGGGCAGGGTGTCCTATGGCTACACCTTC.

V is TRBV2 and J is TRBJ2-2; 7 nucleotides match TRBD2. Germline V gene sequence: CDR1 SNHLY, CDR2 FYNNEI. The V gene end was trimmed by 4 bases and the J gene end by 6 bases; junction bases not matched to a gene: 5. This CDR3 is built from 14 residues. DNA for the CDR3: TGTGCCAGCAGTGGGCGGCTAGCGGCCGGGGAGCTGTTTTTT. This sequence encodes CASSGRLAAGELFF.

The chain links TRBV7-9 to TRBJ1-1; 7 bases fit TRBD1. CDR1 is SEHNR, CDR2 FQNEAQ, per germline (reference sequence). The CDR3 is made up of 14 amino acids. V gave up 5 bases and J gave up 1 base; unmatched junction bases: 4. CDR3 amino acids: CASSLDRWNTEAFF. For the CDR3, the DNA is TGTGCCAGCAGCCTGGACAGGTGGAACACTGAAGCTTTCTTT.

The V and J genes are TRBV5-1 and TRBJ2-5; D gene uncertain. The CDR3 is 13 residues long. V lost 0 bases and J lost 3, with 6 bases in between. Germline loops: CDR1 SGHRS, CDR2 YFSETQ. In DNA, the CDR3 is TGCGCCAGCAGCTTGGGCGCCAAAGAGACCCAGTACTTC. Translating it yields CASSLGAKETQYF. Using reference TRBV5-1 and TRBJ2-5 for the parts outside the CDR3, the full variable domain is KAGVTQTPRYLIKTRGQQVTLSCSPISGHRSVSWYQQTPGQGLQFLFEYFSETQRNKGNFPGRFSGRQFSNSRSEMNVSTLELGDSALYLCASSLGAKETQYFGPGTRLLVL.

The rearrangement links TRBV19 to TRBJ1-1, with no clear D. V dropped 3 bases and J dropped 2 bases, with 7 bases sitting between them. The CDR3 runs to 13 residues. Germline lookup yields CDR1 LNHDA and CDR2 SQIVND (reference sequence). The CDR3 DNA reads as TGTGCCAGTAGTATTAGCGGAAACACTGAAGCTTTCTTT. The encoded protein is CASSISGNTEAFF.

CDR3 nucleotides: TGTGCCAGCAGCCAAAACTCCCAAGAGACCCAGTACTTC. Translating gives CASSQNSQETQYF. The rearrangement joins TRBV27 to TRBJ2-5; D uncertain. Trimming removed 6 bases from V and 1 base from J, with 9 bases in between. Per the germline V gene, CDR1 is MNHEY and CDR2 is SMNVEV (reference sequence). This CDR3 spans 13 amino acids.

This clone showed up just once. V is TRBV11-3 and J is TRBJ1-1; no definite D call. CDR3 length: 12 residues. CDR1 is SGHNT and CDR2 is YENEEA in the germline V gene. Between the trimmed V and J ends, which lost 5 bases and 5 bases, there was a span of 9 bases. CDR3 in DNA: TGTGCCAGCAGCCCGAGGGAAACTGAAGCTTTCTTT. Its translation: CASSPRETEAFF.